This T cell receptor (beta chain) originates from a study of cytomegalovirus exposure and HLA in healthy donors. This CDR3 is built from 14 residues. CDR1 is WNHNN and CDR2 is SYGVQD in the germline V gene (reference sequence). The germline V and J ends were trimmed by 2 bases and 6 bases, with 13 bases remaining between them. The study, taken as a whole, reports: Previously analyzed data showed that most TCR beta V segments were productive at a frequency of about 87% or about 30%.

In the PCR, 60 Vbeta and 13 Jbeta primers were used. Sequenced by immunoSEQ multiplex PCR; TCRdb stores in-frame clones only, minus some. The repertoire holds around 130,000 clones, with around 80% as singletons. In this sample, this clone turned up a few times. What it binds is unknown. This TCR came from a man younger than 30 in good health and CMV-seronegative. The specimen sequenced was PBMCs. The chain carries TRBV10-1 and TRBJ1-1; D possibly corresponds to TRBD1 (5 bases). The CDR3 loop is CASSEGRTGPEAFF. CDR3 sequence (DNA): TGCGCCAGCAGTGAGGGGCGAACAGGTCCTGAAGCTTTCTTT.